This is a list of T cell receptor beta chains from one sample in a study of T cell responses to AZD1222 COVID-19 vaccine. Produced via immunoSEQ multiplex PCR; TCRdb's table is partial and in-frame only. The data show about 140,000 clones, with approximately 92% seen just once and around 3.5% held by the top ten. Sequencing used peripheral blood, obtained 28 days after the second AZD1222 dose. These receptors originate from an adult who received the AZD1222 COVID-19 vaccine. CDR3s include the opening cysteine and the closing phenylalanine or tryptophan. The D gene is left open where the match is weak. Rows give clone size only sometimes, using once, few, many, or a class for an expanded clone.

CDR3 | DNA | J | V | D | size
CASSWDSRDTEAFF | TGTGCCAGTAGTTGGGACAGTCGTGACACTGAAGCTTTCTTT | TRBJ1-1 | TRBV19 | TRBD1 | -
CASSFAVGNNEKLFF | TGTGCCAGCAGCTTCGCCGTTGGAAATAATGAAAAACTGTTTTTT | TRBJ1-4 | TRBV7-2 | - | -
CAREDTRGNGYTF | TGTGCCAGAGAGGACACACGGGGGAATGGCTACACCTTC | TRBJ1-2 | TRBV2 | - | once
CASSSRGYSNQPQHF | TGTGCCAGCAGTTCCAGGGGATATAGCAATCAGCCCCAGCATTTT | TRBJ1-5 | TRBV27 | - | -
CASSTGQGWNQPQHF | TGCGCCAGCAGCACCGGACAGGGGTGGAATCAGCCCCAGCATTTT | TRBJ1-5 | TRBV5-1 | TRBD1 | -
CASSPAQGVRSGNTIYF | TGTGCCAGCAGCCCCGCACAGGGGGTGCGATCTGGAAACACCATATATTTT | TRBJ1-3 | TRBV28 | TRBD1 | -
CATSTVGIPEGPQHF | TGTGCCACCAGCACCGTAGGGATCCCTGAAGGGCCCCAGCATTTT | TRBJ1-5 | TRBV15 | - | -
CASGGLGTQYF | TGTGCCAGCGGCGGCCTGGGGACCCAGTACTTC | TRBJ2-5 | TRBV7-6 | - | -
CASSRTESSSYEQYF | TGTGCCAGCAGTCGGACCGAATCAAGCTCCTACGAGCAGTACTTC | TRBJ2-7 | TRBV6-2/TRBV6-3 | - | -
CASSLRSGGLNYGYTF | TGTGCCAGCAGTTTAAGGTCAGGGGGGCTTAACTATGGCTACACCTTC | TRBJ1-2 | TRBV28 | TRBD1 | -
CASSVGSGRNIQYF | TGTGCCAGCAGCGTAGGAAGCGGGAGAAACATTCAGTACTTC | TRBJ2-4 | TRBV9 | TRBD2 | once
CASRRLAGGPYNEQFF | TGTGCCAGCAGAAGACTAGCGGGAGGCCCATACAATGAGCAGTTCTTC | TRBJ2-1 | TRBV6-6 | TRBD2 | -
CASSSPTGMSGYTF | TGTGCCAGCAGCTCCCCGACAGGGATGAGCGGCTACACCTTC | TRBJ1-2 | TRBV9 | TRBD1 | -
CASSNPTEKAFF | TGTGCCAGCAGCAATCCGACCGAAAAAGCTTTCTTT | TRBJ1-1 | TRBV28 | - | -
CASSFSDRGGTQYF | TGTGCCAGCAGCTTTTCTGACCGTGGCGGGACCCAGTACTTC | TRBJ2-5 | TRBV28 | - | -
CASSQAGTGANVLTF | TGTGCCAGCAGCCAAGCGGGAACCGGGGCCAACGTCCTGACTTTC | TRBJ2-6 | TRBV3-1/TRBV3-2 | - | once
CASSLGLAGGVHEQFF | TGTGCCAGCAGTTTAGGTCTAGCGGGAGGAGTCCATGAGCAGTTCTTC | TRBJ2-1 | TRBV28 | TRBD2 | -
CASRLVGTGGEAFF | TGTGCCAGCAGACTCGTAGGGACAGGGGGTGAAGCTTTCTTT | TRBJ1-1 | TRBV28 | TRBD1 | -
CASSLKRGASDYGYTF | TGCGCCAGCAGTCTAAAGCGGGGGGCATCTGACTATGGCTACACCTTC | TRBJ1-2 | TRBV23-1 | - | -
CASSLVTVTEAFF | TGTGCCAGCAGCTTAGTCACAGTCACTGAAGCTTTCTTT | TRBJ1-1 | TRBV7-2 | - | -
CASSLSGGTDTQYF | TGCGCCAGCAGCTTGTCAGGGGGCACAGATACGCAGTATTTT | TRBJ2-3 | TRBV5-1 | - | -
CASSYTGSPGNTIYF | TGTGCCAGTAGCTATACAGGGAGCCCTGGAAACACCATATATTTT | TRBJ1-3 | TRBV19 | - | -
CASSQLAGPYEQYF | TGTGCCAGCAGCCAGTTAGCGGGGCCCTACGAGCAGTACTTC | TRBJ2-7 | TRBV7-2 | TRBD2 | few
CASYSSTNTEAFF | TGTGCCAGCTACTCATCCACGAACACTGAAGCTTTCTTT | TRBJ1-1 | TRBV28 | - | -
CASSYETPPYEQYF | TGTGCCAGCAGTTACGAAACCCCCCCCTACGAGCAGTACTTC | TRBJ2-7 | TRBV6-5 | - | -
CARSLVGQESSYEQYF | TGTGCCAGAAGCTTGGTTGGACAGGAAAGCTCCTACGAGCAGTACTTC | TRBJ2-7 | TRBV5-3 | TRBD1 | -
CASSPGPYNSPLHF | TGTGCCAGCAGCCCTGGACCGTATAATTCACCCCTCCACTTT | TRBJ1-6 | TRBV7-8 | - | -
CATSRVGGRAGDTQYF | TGTGCCACCAGCAGAGTGGGCGGGAGGGCCGGTGATACGCAGTATTTT | TRBJ2-3 | TRBV15 | TRBD2 | few
CASSVGLAGDNEQFF | TGTGCCAGCAGCGTAGGACTAGCGGGAGACAATGAGCAGTTCTTC | TRBJ2-1 | TRBV11-3 | TRBD2 | -
CSASPTGSGNTIYF | TGCAGTGCTAGTCCGACAGGGTCTGGAAACACCATATATTTT | TRBJ1-3 | TRBV20-1 | TRBD1 | -
CAISEPPGQGYPEAFF | TGTGCCATCAGTGAGCCTCCGGGACAGGGGTACCCTGAAGCTTTCTTT | TRBJ1-1 | TRBV10-3 | TRBD1 | -
CASSLWTGQDYEQYF | TGTGCCAGCAGCCTGTGGACAGGCCAGGACTACGAGCAGTACTTC | TRBJ2-7 | TRBV7-8 | TRBD1 | -
CATRGGRGYGYTF | TGTGCCACACGAGGAGGGAGGGGCTATGGCTACACCTTC | TRBJ1-2 | TRBV3-1/TRBV3-2 | - | -
CASSEAGVTRETQYF | TGTGCCAGCAGTGAAGCTGGTGTAACACGAGAGACCCAGTACTTC | TRBJ2-5 | TRBV2 | - | -
CASGDRDQPQHF | TGTGCCAGCGGTGACAGGGATCAGCCCCAGCATTTT | TRBJ1-5 | TRBV27 | TRBD1 | once
CASSLSGTIEGELFF | TGCGCCAGCAGCCTTTCCGGGACTATAGAGGGGGAGCTGTTTTTT | TRBJ2-2 | TRBV4-1 | TRBD2 | -
CASSPGDYSGNTIYF | TGCGCCAGCAGCCCGGGGGATTATTCCGGAAACACCATATATTTT | TRBJ1-3 | TRBV5-1 | - | -
CASRGTANQPQHF | TGTGCCAGCAGAGGGACAGCCAATCAGCCCCAGCATTTT | TRBJ1-5 | TRBV6-8 | TRBD1 | -
CASSFFSPGANVLTF | TGTGCCAGCAGCTTTTTTTCACCTGGGGCCAACGTCCTGACTTTC | TRBJ2-6 | TRBV7-9 | - | -
CAWSVQQNTEAFF | TGTGCCTGGAGTGTACAGCAGAACACTGAAGCTTTCTTT | TRBJ1-1 | TRBV30 | - | -